Following are 32 T cell receptor beta chains from one sample sequenced in a study of shared clonotypes between healthy human individuals (TCRdb year 2020). Library prep was done by the immunoSEQ multiplex PCR assay. Drawn from immuneACCESS, this table holds only the in-frame rearrangements with V and J called that TCRdb kept. Clones are partly lost; checked studies trace under half to an unresolved V gene and leave the rest unexplained. This sample is represented by roughly 500,000 clones; approximately 82% of them were singletons. Clones ranked in the top ten supply around 11% of the sample. Input material: PBMCs. Receptor source: a woman in her forties in good health. Some clones in this sample may be carry-over from other donors' samples.

This chain connects TRBV2 to TRBJ2-5, with a weak D call TRBD1 (6 bases). The closer fit of TRBJ2-7 to the DNA end suggests the J call may be wrong. Germline values: CDR1 SNHLY, CDR2 FYNNEI. The CDR3 spans 14 residues. As DNA, the CDR3 is TGTGCCAGCAGTGCCCCTAGGGGGTTGTACGAGCAGTACTTC. This encodes CASSAPRGLYEQYF.

The chain recombines TRBV6-6 with TRBJ2-7; D is uncertain. Germline V lookup: CDR1 MNHNY, CDR2 SVGAGI (reference sequence). Trimming removed 2 bases from V and 2 bases from J, with 4 bases in between. This CDR3 is built from 12 residues. CDR3: CASSYPPYEQYF. The CDR3 nucleotides read TGTGCCAGCAGTTACCCTCCCTACGAGCAGTACTTC.

This rearrangement joins TRBV2 to TRBJ1-2; no definite D call. The CDR3 spans 13 residues. Looked up from germline, CDR1 is SNHLY and CDR2 is FYNNEI. With 4 bases removed from V and 5 bases from J, the gap between germline ends came to 11 bases. The DNA of the CDR3 is TGTGCCAGCAGTGTACAGCCACTATATGGCTACACCTTC. This gives the protein CASSVQPLYGYTF.

This clone occurred a few times. The chain links TRBV19 to TRBJ1-1; perhaps TRBD1 as D (6 bases). Between the trimmed V and J ends, which lost 1 base and 7 bases, there was a span of 7 bases. This CDR3 is 12 amino acids long. Looked up from germline, CDR1 is LNHDA and CDR2 is SQIVND (reference sequence). In DNA form, the CDR3 reads TGTGCCAGTAGTATAGTCAGGGGTGAAGCTTTCTTT. Protein sequence: CASSIVRGEAFF.

The table lists this clone with a few counts. The chain is built from TRBV18 and TRBJ2-5; D call uncertain. V was pared by 5 bases and J by 1 base, with 5 bases between. The CDR3 consists of 12 residues. From germline, CDR1 is KGHSH and CDR2 LQKENI. DNA for the CDR3: TGTGCCAGCTCATCTAGCCAAGAGACCCAGTACTTC. This sequence encodes CASSSSQETQYF.

The chain is built from TRBV11-2 and TRBJ2-7, with D hard to call. V was cut by 4 bases and J by 4 bases, with 17 bases left in between. Per the germline V gene, CDR1 is SGHAT and CDR2 is FQNNGV. This CDR3 has 15 residues. This CDR3 reads CASSSTVVGRYEQYF. The CDR3 DNA reads TGTGCCAGCAGCTCAACAGTGGTCGGGCGGTACGAGCAGTACTTC.

This clone has just one count. The rearrangement links TRBV5-1 to TRBJ2-5; 10 bases line up with TRBD2. Germline trimming cut 1 base from V and 1 base from J; bases unmatched to any gene: 1. Germline V CDR1 and CDR2: SGHRS, YFSETQ. The CDR3 extends over 15 amino acids. CDR3 sequence: CASSLLAGGQETQYF. The DNA of the CDR3 is TGCGCCAGCAGCTTGTTAGCGGGAGGCCAAGAGACCCAGTACTTC.

The chain joins TRBV15 to TRBJ1-1; TRBD1 matches at 7 bases. The CDR3 runs 17 residues. The germline gives CDR1 LNHNV, CDR2 YYDKDF (reference sequence). Trimming cost V 2 bases and J 0 bases; bases outside gene matches: 9. CDR3 region: CATSRLQGFPMNTEAFF. CDR3 bases: TGTGCCACCAGCAGATTACAGGGGTTCCCAATGAACACTGAAGCTTTCTTT.

The chain employs TRBV30 and TRBJ1-6; D call uncertain. V was cut by 1 base and J by 4 bases, with 14 bases left in between. CDR1 is GTSNPN and CDR2 is SVGIG in the germline V gene (reference sequence). This CDR3 spans 16 amino acids. CDR3 DNA: TGTGCCTGGAGTGCTGAAGCAGAAGAATATAATTCACCCCTCCACTTT. Amino acids: CAWSAEAEEYNSPLHF.

This clone was counted once. The J gene is TRBJ1-6, the V gene TRBV10-3, with 8 bases aligning to TRBD1. Germline V gene data show CDR1 as ENHRY and CDR2 as SYGVKD. V was pared by 6 bases and J by 10 bases, with 2 bases of the junction left unmatched. The CDR3 consists of 12 residues. The DNA for the CDR3 is TGTGCCATCAGGGACAGGGAGTCACCCCTCCACTTT. Its protein is CAIRDRESPLHF.

On this clone: A read error likely explains this, since a far larger clone differs by one base. V gene TRBV30 combines with J gene TRBJ2-1; 8 nucleotides match TRBD1. This CDR3 has 14 residues. Per germline, CDR1 GTSNPN and CDR2 SVGIG (reference sequence). The CDR3 nucleotides read TGTGCCGGCTTACGACAGGGGTCTTACAATGGGCAGTTCTTC. It translates to CAGLRQGSYNGQFF.

The chain uses TRBV7-6 and TRBJ1-1, with D maybe TRBD1 (6 bases). Germline CDR1 reads SGHVS; CDR2 reads FNYEAQ. The germline V and J ends were trimmed by 4 bases and 1 base, with 10 bases remaining between them. The CDR3 sequence is 14 residues long. CDR3 nucleotide sequence: TGTGCCAGCAGCTGGGGGCTAGGGAACACTGAAGCTTTCTTT. Encoded protein: CASSWGLGNTEAFF.

The chain combines TRBV2 with TRBJ2-3; D gene unclear. The germline V gene has CDR1 SNHLY and CDR2 FYNNEI. V lost 3 bases to trimming and J lost 2 bases, with 15 bases between them. The CDR3 length is 16 residues. CDR3 bases: TGTGCCAGCAGTGATGATGCTACCTCTTTCACAGATACGCAGTATTTT. Translating it yields CASSDDATSFTDTQYF.

Of note for this clone: This may be a read error, as it is one base from a much larger clone. The CDR3 is CASSVAGGAGELFF. CDR3 DNA: TGTGCCAGCAGTGTAGCGGGAGGGGCCGGGGAGCTGTTTTTT. V gene TRBV6-4 combines with J gene TRBJ2-2, with 11 bases that match TRBD2. Per the germline V gene, CDR1 is MRHNA and CDR2 is SNTAGT. The J segment lost 6 bases and the V segment lost 4 bases, leaving 1 base of the junction unmatched. The CDR3 length is 14 residues.

DNA of the CDR3: TGTGCCAGCAGCGCCGAGTACAATGAGCAGTTCTTC. It specifies CASSAEYNEQFF. This sequence joins TRBV9 and TRBJ2-1; no definite D call. The V gene lost 3 bases and the J gene lost 4 bases, with 5 bases spanning the gap. CDR3 length: 12 amino acids. The germline V gene has CDR1 SGDLS and CDR2 YYNGEE.

A remark on this clone: Since a far larger clone is one base different, this is likely a read error. This chain joins TRBV6-6 and TRBJ1-1; D is uncertain. This CDR3 has 13 residues. The germline gives CDR1 MNHNY, CDR2 SVGAGI (reference sequence). The CDR3 sequence is CAGSRTENTEAFF. The CDR3 nucleotides read TGTGCCGGCAGTCGAACAGAGAACACTGAAGCTTTCTTT.

This clone was observed a handful of times. The chain recombines TRBV4-1 with TRBJ2-1; TRBD2 aligns across 11 bases. This CDR3 is built from 16 residues. The germline gives CDR1 MGHRA, CDR2 YSYEKL. The trim removed 4 bases at V and 4 bases at J, leaving 6 bases unmatched. CDR3 DNA: TGCGCCAGCAGCCGACTAGCGGGGACCCCGTACAATGAGCAGTTCTTC. This gives the protein CASSRLAGTPYNEQFF.

In its sample, this clone was seen once. CDR3 nucleotides: TGTGCCAGCAGTTACCAAACGTCTAGCGGGGGTTACGAGCAGTACTTC. It specifies CASSYQTSSGGYEQYF. This sequence joins TRBV6-5 and TRBJ2-7; TRBD2 agrees at 10 bases. CDR1 is MNHEY, CDR2 SVGAGI, per germline. V lost 2 bases and J lost 4; bases outside the gene matches: 8. The CDR3 sequence is 16 residues long.

The rearrangement links TRBV30 to TRBJ1-1; TRBD1 is a possible D gene (6 bases). Germline CDR1 and CDR2: GTSNPN and SVGIG (reference sequence). This CDR3 is 15 amino acids long. Trimming removed 3 bases at V and 0 bases at J, with 14 bases between. The CDR3 sequence is CAWRTIRGMNTEAFF. CDR3 in DNA: TGTGCCTGGAGGACGATTAGGGGGATGAACACTGAAGCTTTCTTT.

J is TRBJ1-5 and V is TRBV30; tentatively, D is TRBD1 (6 bases). The CDR3 covers 14 residues. Looked up from germline, CDR1 is GTSNPN and CDR2 is SVGIG (reference sequence). V lost 5 bases, J lost 5 bases, and 16 bases lay in between. Here the CDR3 DNA reads TGTGCCTGGCAGACAGGAAATAGGGATCAGCCCCAGCATTTT. Its protein is CAWQTGNRDQPQHF. The full variable domain, completed using reference TRBV30 and TRBJ1-5, is SQTIHQWPATLVQPVGSPLSLECTVEGTSNPNLYWYRQAAGRGLQLLFYSVGIGQISSEVPQNLSASRPQDRQFILSSKKLLLSDSGFYLCAWQTGNRDQPQHFGDGTRLSIL.

The gene calls are TRBV4-3 and TRBJ2-1, with TRBD2 identical over 7 bases. Germline V CDR1 and CDR2: LGHNA, YSLEER. Germline trimming cut 5 bases from V and 6 bases from J; bases unmatched to any gene: 16. There are 17 residues in the CDR3. CDR3 protein: CASSYHPAGSLANEQFF. For the CDR3, the DNA is TGCGCCAGCAGCTACCACCCAGCGGGAAGTCTTGCCAATGAGCAGTTCTTC.

The chain combines TRBV6-1 with TRBJ2-1, with D perhaps matching TRBD2 (5 bases). V was shortened by 0 bases and J by 7 bases, with 13 bases between the two germline ends. The CDR3 is 15 residues long. The germline V gene has CDR1 MNHNS and CDR2 SASEGT. CDR3 in DNA: TGTGCCAGCAGTGAAGCTAGGCGAGCGGAGAATGAGCAGTTCTTC. It encodes CASSEARRAENEQFF.

This clone was found once. V is TRBV4-1 and J is TRBJ2-3; the D is unclear. Trimming left V 3 bases short and J 5 bases short, with 6 bases between. This CDR3 contains 12 residues. Germline CDR1 reads MGHRA; CDR2 reads YSYEKL. This CDR3 is CASSHLLDTQYF. Here the CDR3 DNA reads TGCGCCAGCAGCCACCTACTAGATACGCAGTATTTT.

This clone was recorded once. This chain links TRBV6-8 with TRBJ2-7; 9 bases align to TRBD2. The germline V gene encodes CDR1 MNHGY and CDR2 SAAAGT. The CDR3 has 15 amino acids. Germline trimming cut 0 bases from V and 1 base from J; bases unmatched to any gene: 1. CDR3 sequence reads: CASSYSSGSSYEQYF. The CDR3 DNA sequence: TGTGCCAGCAGTTACTCTAGCGGGAGTTCCTACGAGCAGTACTTC.

The V gene is TRBV29-1, the J gene TRBJ2-3; 7 bases agree with TRBD2. Looked up from germline, CDR1 is SQVTM and CDR2 is ANQGSEA. The CDR3 is 14 amino acids. J was trimmed by 6 bases and V by 3 bases; bases with no gene match: 9. The CDR3 nucleotides are TGCAGCGTTGACCGGGCAGGGCGGGGGGATACGCAGTATTTT. Encoded protein: CSVDRAGRGDTQYF.

This sequence joins TRBV7-2 and TRBJ2-3, with 11 bases matching TRBD2. J gave up 2 bases and V 6 bases, and 7 bases lay outside the gene matches. Germline V gives CDR1 SGHTA, CDR2 FQGNSA. This CDR3 is built from 16 residues. CDR3 loop: CASRQLAGAFTDTQYF. CDR3 nucleotide sequence: TGTGCCAGCAGACAACTAGCGGGAGCCTTCACAGATACGCAGTATTTT.

Note on this clone: One end of the junction is discordant with germline, which a read error may explain. The chain is built from TRBV7-7 and TRBJ2-1; possible D gene TRBD2, 5 bases. Germline loops: CDR1 SSHAT, CDR2 FNYEAQ (reference sequence). The CDR3 is 13 amino acids. This CDR3 reads CASSSGPNNEQFF. The CDR3 coding sequence is TGTGCTAGCAGCAGCGGACCCAACAATGAGCAGTTCTTC.

V usage is TRBV7-3 and J usage is TRBJ2-5; TRBD2 is a possible D gene (6 bases). V was clipped by 0 bases and J by 3 bases, with 29 bases between them. From germline, CDR1 is SGHTA and CDR2 FQGTGA. This CDR3 comprises 21 residues. The DNA for the CDR3 is TGTGCCAGCAGCTTAACTTGGCTAGCGCTCAAGGTAGTCCATGCGGAAGAGACCCAGTACTTC. Residues: CASSLTWLALKVVHAEETQYF.

This chain links TRBV5-1 with TRBJ2-1; a possible D gene is TRBD2 (7 bases). The CDR3 loop spans 16 amino acids. V was pared by 6 bases and J by 2 bases, with 18 bases between. Germline loops: CDR1 SGHRS, CDR2 YFSETQ. CDR3 DNA sequence: TGCGCCAGCAACCAAGGGAGGGGGGGTCCCTACAATGAGCAGTTCTTC. Protein: CASNQGRGGPYNEQFF.

This clone was seen just once. Just one base apart from a much larger clone, this may be a read error. CDR3 in amino acids: CTSSQGTPGGYTF. CDR3 nucleotide sequence: TGTACCAGTAGTCAGGGGACACCTGGTGGCTACACCTTC. J is TRBJ1-2 and V is TRBV19; tentative D call: TRBD1 (6 bases). CDR3 size: 13 residues. Germline V CDR1 and CDR2: LNHDA, SQIVND (reference sequence). Based on the CDR3 plus reference TRBV19 and TRBJ1-2, the full variable domain is DGGITQSPKYLFRKEGQNVTLSCEQNLNHDAMYWYRQDPGQGLRLIYYSQIVNDFQKGDIAEGYSVSREKKESFPLTVTSAQKNPTAFYLCTSSQGTPGGYTFGSGTRLTVV.

The chain combines TRBV27 with TRBJ2-7, with no clear D. The germline V gene encodes CDR1 MNHEY and CDR2 SMNVEV (reference sequence). There are 12 residues in the CDR3. Trimming shortened V by 5 bases and J by 2 bases, and 7 bases separated the two germline ends. Here the CDR3 reads CASSDLPYEQYF. The CDR3, as DNA: TGTGCCAGCAGTGATTTGCCCTACGAGCAGTACTTC.

J is TRBJ2-2 and V is TRBV7-8, with 11 bases fitting TRBD2. The length of the CDR3 is 16 residues. V shed 1 base, J shed 4 bases, and the junction held 2 bases outside the gene matches. The germline CDR1 and CDR2 sequences are SGHVS and FQNEAQ. The DNA of the CDR3 is TGTGCCAGCAGCTTAGTAGGACTAGCGGGCACCGGGGAGCTGTTTTTT. As protein: CASSLVGLAGTGELFF.